Presented here are 30 T cell receptor beta chains from one specimen sequenced in a study of T cell responses to AZD1222 COVID-19 vaccine. Here immunoSEQ multiplex PCR was the method, and the copy in TCRdb shows in-frame clones only, minus some. The repertoire has about 160,000 clones, 92% of them found once; the top ten carry roughly 4.4%. Sample: peripheral blood, taken on day 0 of MenACWY control vaccination. All receptors come from an adult in good health.

This clone has a single count. The J gene is TRBJ2-5, the V gene TRBV15, with 10 bases lining up with TRBD2. Germline values: CDR1 LNHNV, CDR2 YYDKDF (reference sequence). V lost 3 bases, J lost 5 bases, and 6 bases stayed unmatched. This CDR3 contains 15 residues. The CDR3 loop is CATSRTASGSETQYF. CDR3 nucleotides: TGTGCCACCAGCAGGACGGCTAGCGGGAGCGAGACCCAGTACTTC.

The chain recombines TRBV19 with TRBJ2-6; D gene uncertain. Germline V CDR1 and CDR2: LNHDA, SQIVND (reference sequence). This CDR3 has 11 amino acids. V lost 7 bases and J 12 bases, leaving 10 bases between the germline ends. The chain's CDR3 is CASKDPGVLTF. In nucleotides, the CDR3 is TGTGCCAGTAAGGACCCGGGCGTCCTGACTTTC.

This chain uses TRBV24-1 with TRBJ1-4, with 10 bases lining up with TRBD1. This CDR3 has 15 residues. CDR1 is KGHDR, CDR2 SFDVKD, per germline. Unmatched junction bases numbered 4, after V lost 4 bases and J lost 6 bases. CDR3 DNA: TGTGCCACCAGTGACCCCGGGACAGGGGATGAAAAACTGTTTTTT. Translated: CATSDPGTGDEKLFF.

The chain couples TRBV11-3 to TRBJ2-1; 14 bases map to TRBD2. Losses at the gene ends were 5 bases for V and 2 bases for J; bases not matched to a gene: 11. Germline loops: CDR1 SGHNT, CDR2 YENEEA. CDR3 length: 19 residues. As DNA, the CDR3 is TGTGCCAGCAGCACATCCGGGACTAGCGGGAGTGTCGCCTACAATGAGCAGTTCTTC. It translates to CASSTSGTSGSVAYNEQFF.

V gene TRBV18 combines with J gene TRBJ2-1; 10 nucleotides line up with TRBD2. V gave up 2 bases and J gave up 3 bases; unmatched junction bases: 4. Germline CDR1 and CDR2: KGHSH and LQKENI. The CDR3 covers 16 residues. The CDR3 protein is CASSPRTSGHYNEQFF. For the CDR3, the DNA is TGTGCCAGCTCACCAAGGACTAGCGGCCACTACAATGAGCAGTTCTTC. The full variable domain, rest sourced from reference TRBV18 and TRBJ2-1, is NAGVMQNPRHLVRRRGQEARLRCSPMKGHSHVYWYRQLPEEGLKFMVYLQKENIIDESGMPKERFSAEFPKEGPSILRIQQVVRGDSAAYFCASSPRTSGHYNEQFFGPGTRLTVL.

CDR3 nucleotides: TGTGCCAGCAGCTTAGGGGGTAGCGGTTCCTACGAGCAGTACTTC. Amino acid sequence: CASSLGGSGSYEQYF. The chain has TRBV7-8 and TRBJ2-7; weak D call: TRBD2 (6 bases). The CDR3 consists of 15 residues. Germline CDR1 is SGHVS and CDR2 is FQNEAQ. V shed 1 base and J shed 1 base, with 11 bases lying between them.

The rearrangement links TRBV7-3 to TRBJ1-6; D is unclear. Trimming stripped 4 bases from V and 14 bases from J, with 15 bases between. The CDR3 loop spans 13 amino acids. Germline values: CDR1 SGHTA, CDR2 FQGTGA. In nucleotides, the CDR3 is TGTGCCAGCAGCTCCGGACCAACACAGACCCTCCACTTT. This encodes CASSSGPTQTLHF. Drawing the rest from reference TRBV7-3 and TRBJ1-6, the complete variable domain is GAGVSQTPSNKVTEKGKYVELRCDPISGHTALYWYRQSLGQGPEFLIYFQGTGAADDSGLPNDRFFAVRPEGSVSTLKIQRTERGDSAVYLCASSSGPTQTLHFGNGTRLTVT.

The V gene is TRBV28, the J gene TRBJ1-4; TRBD1 might be the D (5 bases). The ends were cut back, 4 bases at V and 2 bases at J, with 17 bases in the middle. Germline CDR1 and CDR2: MDHEN and SYDVKM. This CDR3 contains 17 residues. The CDR3 nucleotides read TGTGCCAGCAGTTCGCAAGGGAGGGGTTGGACTAATGAAAAACTGTTTTTT. Its translation is CASSSQGRGWTNEKLFF.

The chain is built from TRBV5-4 and TRBJ2-2, with 9 bases matching TRBD1. Germline V CDR1 and CDR2: SGHNT, YYREEE (reference sequence). The CDR3 is 15 amino acids. Trimming took 2 bases from V and 5 from J; bases not matched to a gene: 4. This CDR3 reads CASSFGTGQTGELFF. CDR3 coding DNA: TGTGCCAGCAGCTTCGGGACAGGGCAGACCGGGGAGCTGTTTTTT.

The chain employs TRBV11-2 and TRBJ2-7; no clear D. V lost 1 base to trimming and J lost 4 bases, with 5 bases between them. The CDR3 totals 12 residues. Germline V gene data show CDR1 as SGHAT and CDR2 as FQNNGV. CDR3 in amino acids: CASSLGSYEQYF. The CDR3 DNA reads as TGTGCCAGCAGCTTAGGATCGTACGAGCAGTACTTC.

The rearrangement joins TRBV7-9 to TRBJ2-7; possibly TRBD1 for D (6 bases). Germline assignment: CDR1 SEHNR and CDR2 FQNEAQ (reference sequence). V was trimmed by 3 bases and J by 2 bases, leaving 11 bases between them. This CDR3 spans 14 amino acids. CDR3 nucleotide sequence: TGTGCCAGCAGCTTGCAGGGGCGGACCTACGAGCAGTACTTC. Residues: CASSLQGRTYEQYF.

The chain recombines TRBV2 with TRBJ2-7, with 8 bases fitting TRBD1. Unmatched junction bases numbered 15, after V lost 5 bases and J lost 12 bases. In germline, CDR1 is SNHLY, CDR2 FYNNEI. CDR3 length equals 14 residues. As DNA, the CDR3 is TGTGCCAGCAGTTTGGGACAGGTCCAAGTCGGGACGTACTTC. It encodes CASSLGQVQVGTYF. Filled out from reference TRBV2 and TRBJ2-7, the complete variable domain reads EPEVTQTPSHQVTQMGQEVILRCVPISNHLYFYWYRQILGQKVEFLVSFYNNEISEKSEIFDDQFSVERPDGSNFTLKIRSTKLEDSAMYFCASSLGQVQVGTYFGPGTRLTVT.

The chain carries TRBV7-2 and TRBJ2-3, with no clear D. This CDR3 has 15 residues. The V end was cut by 8 bases, the J end by 2 bases, with 17 bases between. CDR1 is SGHTA, CDR2 FQGNSA, per germline. For the CDR3, the DNA is TGTGCCAGCCGCCCAAGGGCGTATGCCACAGATACGCAGTATTTT. Protein: CASRPRAYATDTQYF.

This clone was seen only a few times. The chain joins TRBV4-1 to TRBJ2-7; D remains ambiguous. Trimming cost V 6 bases and J 0 bases, with 15 bases left between them. Germline V gene sequence: CDR1 MGHRA, CDR2 YSYEKL. CDR3 length equals 15 residues. The DNA of the CDR3 is TGCGCCAGCAGTCACCCCGGGTATTACTCCTACGAGCAGTACTTC. This codes for CASSHPGYYSYEQYF.

The V call is TRBV5-4, the J call TRBJ1-4, with D possibly being TRBD1 (6 bases). Germline CDR1 and CDR2: SGHNT and YYREEE (reference sequence). V gave up 0 bases and J gave up 5 bases, with 11 bases separating them. The CDR3 sequence is 15 residues long. DNA of the CDR3: TGTGCCAGCAGCTTGGCTGGGACACCGAATGAAAAACTGTTTTTT. Amino acids: CASSLAGTPNEKLFF.

V is TRBV6-6 and J is TRBJ1-2, with D perhaps TRBD1 (5 bases). Between the trimmed V and J ends, which lost 7 bases and 4 bases, there was a span of 16 bases. Germline lookup yields CDR1 MNHNY and CDR2 SVGAGI (reference sequence). The CDR3 length is 14 residues. The CDR3 region has the DNA TGTGCCAGCACCTACCAGGGAGGGCTCTATGGCTACACCTTC. This codes for CASTYQGGLYGYTF.

CDR3 sequence (DNA): TGTGCCAGCAGCGGAGCATCTGGGGGCGACGATCAGCCCCAGCATTTT. It translates to CASSGASGGDDQPQHF. The chain has TRBV7-8 and TRBJ1-5; a possible D gene is TRBD1 (6 bases). Germline V gene data show CDR1 as SGHVS and CDR2 as FQNEAQ. Deletions cut 5 bases from V and 5 bases from J, with 19 bases between. The CDR3 extends over 16 amino acids.

The J gene is TRBJ1-1, the V gene TRBV11-1; perhaps TRBD1 as D (6 bases). With 1 base removed from V and 10 bases from J, the gap between germline ends came to 16 bases. Germline V gives CDR1 SGHAT, CDR2 FQDESV (reference sequence). The CDR3 sequence is 14 residues long. The CDR3 DNA is TGTGCCAGCAGCTTAGAAGGCCTTCGGGGGCTAGCTTTCTTT. This codes for CASSLEGLRGLAFF.

V is TRBV3-1 (or the pseudogene TRBV3-2) and J is TRBJ2-7, with 8 bases that match TRBD1. V lost 4 bases to trimming and J lost 2 bases; unmatched junction nucleotides: 7. CDR1 LGHDT and CDR2 YNNKEL come from the germline V gene (reference sequence). This CDR3 has 15 residues. This chain's CDR3 is CASSLPGTGAYEQYF. For the CDR3, the DNA is TGTGCCAGCAGCCTACCCGGGACAGGAGCCTACGAGCAGTACTTC.

The chain joins TRBV4-3 to TRBJ2-7, with D tentatively TRBD1 or TRBD2 (5 bases each). Germline V lookup: CDR1 LGHNA, CDR2 YSLEER. This CDR3 is 14 amino acids long. Deletions cut 0 bases from V and 3 bases from J, with 9 bases between. This CDR3 reads CASSQDLGDYEQYF. CDR3 nucleotide sequence: TGCGCCAGCAGCCAAGATTTGGGGGACTACGAGCAGTACTTC.

This clone was seen just once. The CDR3 here is CAWIPSGGEKLFF. DNA for the CDR3: TGTGCCTGGATCCCCTCGGGGGGTGAAAAACTGTTTTTT. J is TRBJ1-4 and V is TRBV30; weak D call: TRBD1 (5 bases). Germline V lookup: CDR1 GTSNPN, CDR2 SVGIG (reference sequence). The CDR3 sequence is 13 residues long. V was pared by 4 bases and J by 7 bases, with 13 bases between.

J is TRBJ1-1 and V is TRBV19, with D possibly TRBD1 on 5 matching bases. Trimming shortened V by 2 bases and J by 5 bases, and 12 bases separated the two germline ends. The germline CDR1 and CDR2 sequences are LNHDA and SQIVND (reference sequence). The CDR3 has 14 residues. CDR3 protein: CASSIQGGGTEAFF. The CDR3 coding sequence is TGTGCCAGTAGTATACAGGGTGGAGGGACTGAAGCTTTCTTT. Filled out from reference TRBV19 and TRBJ1-1, the complete variable domain reads DGGITQSPKYLFRKEGQNVTLSCEQNLNHDAMYWYRQDPGQGLRLIYYSQIVNDFQKGDIAEGYSVSREKKESFPLTVTSAQKNPTAFYLCASSIQGGGTEAFFGQGTRLTVV.

This clone was picked up one time. V gene TRBV6-8 combines with J gene TRBJ1-5; TRBD1 might be the D (5 bases). CDR3 length: 16 residues. CDR1 is MNHGY and CDR2 is SAAAGT in the germline V gene. V was pared by 7 bases and J by 2 bases, with 18 bases between. The CDR3 DNA is TGTGCCAGCACAAATCCAGGGAACGGGCGCAATCAGCCCCAGCATTTT. This codes for CASTNPGNGRNQPQHF.

The chain uses TRBV7-8 and TRBJ2-2; D gene uncertain. V lost 0 bases, J lost 2 bases, and 4 bases lay in between. The V gene's germline CDR1 is SGHVS and CDR2 FQNEAQ. CDR3 size: 14 residues. CDR3 sequence: CASSLALNTGELFF. The CDR3 DNA reads TGTGCCAGCAGCTTAGCCCTAAACACCGGGGAGCTGTTTTTT.

The chain joins TRBV7-9 to TRBJ2-3; a weak D match, TRBD2 (6 bases). There are 12 residues in the CDR3. Trimming shortened V by 8 bases and J by 5 bases, and 11 bases separated the two germline ends. Germline V gives CDR1 SEHNR, CDR2 FQNEAQ (reference sequence). This CDR3 reads CASRAGGDTQYF. In DNA form, the CDR3 reads TGTGCCAGCCGAGCGGGCGGAGATACGCAGTATTTT.

This rearrangement joins TRBV7-3 to TRBJ1-1; tentatively, D is TRBD1 (6 bases). Germline V gene lookup returns CDR1 SGHTA and CDR2 FQGTGA. The length of the CDR3 is 17 residues. V lost 4 bases, J lost 5 bases, and 23 bases lay in between. The CDR3 DNA sequence: TGTGCCAGCAGCTCAACGCTCCATCCGGGACAAGGGACTGAAGCTTTCTTT. Translated, it gives CASSSTLHPGQGTEAFF. Filled out from reference TRBV7-3 and TRBJ1-1, the complete variable domain reads GAGVSQTPSNKVTEKGKYVELRCDPISGHTALYWYRQSLGQGPEFLIYFQGTGAADDSGLPNDRFFAVRPEGSVSTLKIQRTERGDSAVYLCASSSTLHPGQGTEAFFGQGTRLTVV.

The table lists this clone with a count of one. The V gene is TRBV5-1, the J gene TRBJ1-6, with TRBD1 matching 7 bases. Germline CDR1 SGHRS, CDR2 YFSETQ. V shed 2 bases and J 7 bases; nucleotides not matched to a gene: 9. This CDR3 has 16 amino acids. The DNA of the CDR3 is TGCGCCAGCAGCTTATTTGGACAGGCGTCAAATTCACCCCTCCACTTT. This codes for CASSLFGQASNSPLHF.

The chain links TRBV28 to TRBJ2-2; 8 nucleotides align to TRBD1. V shed 6 bases, J shed 3 bases, and the junction held 6 bases outside the gene matches. CDR1 and CDR2 from the germline V gene are MDHEN and SYDVKM. The CDR3 consists of 15 residues. This chain's CDR3 is CASSRRQGYTGELFF. The CDR3 DNA reads TGTGCCAGCAGCCGCCGACAGGGGTACACCGGGGAGCTGTTTTTT.

This clone showed up just a few times. V gene TRBV5-4 combines with J gene TRBJ2-2; D is uncertain. The CDR3 spans 14 residues. Germline values: CDR1 SGHNT, CDR2 YYREEE (reference sequence). The V gene lost 0 bases and the J gene lost 4 bases, with 7 bases spanning the gap. The CDR3 loop reads CASSLEPGTGELFF. The CDR3, as DNA: TGTGCCAGCAGCTTGGAGCCAGGCACCGGGGAGCTGTTTTTT.

This chain links TRBV3-1 (or the pseudogene TRBV3-2) with TRBJ1-6; D gene uncertain. Per the germline V gene, CDR1 is LGHDT and CDR2 is YNNKEL (reference sequence). The CDR3 totals 14 residues. The V and J ends lost 4 bases and 6 bases respectively, with 10 bases between them. Here the CDR3 reads CASSPTDSNSPLHF. CDR3 sequence (DNA): TGTGCCAGCAGCCCTACGGACTCTAATTCACCCCTCCACTTT.